Sequencing of this T cell receptor beta chain was carried out in a study of shared clonotypes between healthy human individuals. Findings of the study overall: Approximately 4.9% of naive CD4 clonotypes were shared across a few donors.

A note on this clone: Antigen unknown.

J lost 5 bases, V lost 6 bases, and 6 bases had no gene match. From germline, CDR1 is MNHNS and CDR2 SASEGT. The CDR3 extends over 14 amino acids. Roughly 33,000 T cell genomes, or roughly 200 ng DNA, went into the sorted-subset replicate PCRs. Assay: immunoSEQ multiplex PCR; the TCRdb copy retains only in-frame clones and omits some. This table has under 2,500,000 clones, under 97% appearing once. Specimen: naive CD4+ T cells sorted from blood. The subset denotes: CD45RA+ positively selected. The V gene is TRBV6-1, the J gene TRBJ1-4; 7 nucleotides match TRBD1. The receptor comes from a man in his late teens or twenties in good health. CDR3 region: CASRGRGLNEKLFF. CDR3 nucleotide sequence: TGTGCCAGCAGAGGGAGGGGGCTAAATGAAAAACTGTTTTTT.